A single sample is the source of the 30 T cell receptor beta chains below, sequenced in a study of blood T cell repertoires in COVID-19. Data came from immunoSEQ multiplex PCR; TCRdb stores just in-frame clones and leaves some out. The table includes a few hundred thousand clones, 88% detected once. The sample was peripheral blood. The receptors derive from a man aged 65 to 79 with acute or convalescent COVID-19.

The rearrangement joins TRBV5-1 to TRBJ2-5; D gene ambiguous. Germline loops: CDR1 SGHRS, CDR2 YFSETQ. The CDR3 is 15 amino acids. Trimming pared 4 bases from V and 5 bases from J, leaving 18 bases between. CDR3 DNA: TGCGCCAGCAGCACCTACGACAATGCCAAGGAGACCCAGTACTTC. This codes for CASSTYDNAKETQYF.

V usage is TRBV5-6 and J usage is TRBJ1-6; 8 bases map to TRBD1. Germline-derived CDR1 and CDR2 are SGHDT and YYEEEE. This CDR3 has 15 amino acids. The ends lost 3 bases at V and 8 bases at J; junction bases unmatched: 7. CDR3 DNA sequence: TGTGCCAGCAGCTCAGACACAGGGGGTGATTCACCCCTCCACTTT. This codes for CASSSDTGGDSPLHF.

The chain recombines TRBV19 with TRBJ2-1; tentatively, D is TRBD2 (5 bases). V was clipped by 6 bases and J by 2 bases, with 14 bases between them. Per the germline V gene, CDR1 is LNHDA and CDR2 is SQIVND (reference sequence). CDR3 length: 15 amino acids. The CDR3 DNA sequence: TGTGCCAGTAGCGGGTCAGCGGAGACCTACAATGAGCAGTTCTTC. This sequence encodes CASSGSAETYNEQFF. The whole variable domain, remainder taken from reference TRBV19 and TRBJ2-1, is DGGITQSPKYLFRKEGQNVTLSCEQNLNHDAMYWYRQDPGQGLRLIYYSQIVNDFQKGDIAEGYSVSREKKESFPLTVTSAQKNPTAFYLCASSGSAETYNEQFFGPGTRLTVL.

The chain recombines TRBV18 with TRBJ1-1; 8 bases line up with TRBD1. The J segment lost 3 bases and the V segment lost 4 bases, leaving 4 bases of the junction unmatched. This CDR3 has 14 amino acids. Germline loops: CDR1 KGHSH, CDR2 LQKENI. This CDR3 is CASSRVQGDTEAFF. CDR3 nucleotide sequence: TGTGCCAGCTCACGCGTACAGGGGGACACTGAAGCTTTCTTT.

This clone appeared once. This rearrangement joins TRBV6-5 to TRBJ1-4, with D perhaps TRBD1 (6 bases). The CDR3 runs to 15 residues. Germline lookup yields CDR1 MNHEY and CDR2 SVGAGI. V lost 6 bases and J 6 bases, leaving 17 bases between the germline ends. The CDR3 loop reads CASSSFGGADEKLFF. The CDR3 DNA is TGTGCCAGCAGCTCTTTCGGGGGGGCAGATGAAAAACTGTTTTTT.

The V gene is TRBV6-5, the J gene TRBJ2-3; 9 bases fit TRBD1. The V and J ends lost 2 bases and 4 bases, in that order; junction bases with no gene match: 7. This CDR3 spans 16 amino acids. In germline, CDR1 is MNHEY, CDR2 SVGAGI. In nucleotides, the CDR3 is TGTGCCAGCAGTTACATGGGACAGGGTGTCCCAGATACGCAGTATTTT. Translation: CASSYMGQGVPDTQYF.

This clone was detected once. This chain joins TRBV6-6 and TRBJ1-2; perhaps TRBD1 as D (6 bases). V was trimmed by 5 bases and J by 4 bases, leaving 14 bases between them. The CDR3 contains 14 residues. Germline CDR1 reads MNHNY; CDR2 reads SVGAGI (reference sequence). The CDR3 DNA follows: TGTGCCAGCAGTCTTCCGACAGGTAGCTATGGCTACACCTTC. Translation: CASSLPTGSYGYTF.

J is TRBJ1-2 and V is TRBV2; 7 bases align to TRBD1. Germline V lookup: CDR1 SNHLY, CDR2 FYNNEI. After removal of 4 bases from V and 4 bases from J, the junction contained 9 bases not matched to a gene. The CDR3 runs to 15 residues. The CDR3 loop is CASSVALQGSYGYTF. The CDR3 nucleotides read TGTGCCAGCAGTGTCGCGTTACAGGGGAGCTATGGCTACACCTTC.

The chain carries TRBV2 and TRBJ2-1; weak D call: TRBD1 (5 bases). Trimming took 2 bases from V and 5 from J, leaving 13 bases between them. The CDR3 sequence is 15 residues long. The germline gives CDR1 SNHLY, CDR2 FYNNEI. In DNA form, the CDR3 reads TGTGCCAGCAGTGAAAGTCAGGGCCGAAACAATGAGCAGTTCTTC. Protein sequence: CASSESQGRNNEQFF. The entire variable domain, with the rest obtained from reference TRBV2 and TRBJ2-1, is as follows: EPEVTQTPSHQVTQMGQEVILRCVPISNHLYFYWYRQILGQKVEFLVSFYNNEISEKSEIFDDQFSVERPDGSNFTLKIRSTKLEDSAMYFCASSESQGRNNEQFFGPGTRLTVL.

The chain links TRBV28 to TRBJ1-6, with D possibly matching TRBD1 (5 bases). Germline V gene data show CDR1 as MDHEN and CDR2 as SYDVKM. V was shortened by 8 bases and J by 13 bases, with 24 bases between the two germline ends. CDR3 length equals 15 residues. CDR3 sequence: CASGINLGGTFPLHF. The CDR3 DNA reads as TGTGCCAGCGGTATTAACCTTGGAGGGACGTTCCCCCTCCACTTT.

This clone was detected only once. This chain joins TRBV5-1 and TRBJ2-5; the D gene is possibly TRBD1 (6 bases). Germline lookup yields CDR1 SGHRS and CDR2 YFSETQ. The CDR3 runs 13 residues. Trimming left V 4 bases short and J 4 bases short, with 11 bases between. The CDR3 region is CASSIQGRETQYF. The CDR3, as DNA: TGCGCCAGCAGCATACAGGGACGAGAGACCCAGTACTTC. Full variable domain (missing parts from reference TRBV5-1 and TRBJ2-5): KAGVTQTPRYLIKTRGQQVTLSCSPISGHRSVSWYQQTPGQGLQFLFEYFSETQRNKGNFPGRFSGRQFSNSRSEMNVSTLELGDSALYLCASSIQGRETQYFGPGTRLLVL.

The rearrangement links TRBV5-1 to TRBJ1-4; tentatively, D is TRBD1 (6 bases). The V end lost 0 bases, the J end lost 0 bases, and 9 bases lay between the germline ends. The CDR3 spans 16 residues. The germline gives CDR1 SGHRS, CDR2 YFSETQ. The CDR3 sequence is CASSLGGGTTNEKLFF. The CDR3 region has the DNA TGCGCCAGCAGCTTGGGTGGGGGCACAACTAATGAAAAACTGTTTTTT.

Remarks on this clone: A junction end diverges from the germline sequence, so it may reflect a read error. This chain connects TRBV19 to TRBJ1-4; the D is unclear. CDR1 and CDR2 (germline): LNHDA, SQIVND (reference sequence). CDR3 size: 11 residues. CDR3 sequence: CASRAEAGMAF. For the CDR3, the DNA is TGTGCCAGTAGGGCCGAGGCGGGTATGGCTTTT. Complete variable domain (other parts from reference TRBV19 and TRBJ1-4): DGGITQSPKYLFRKEGQNVTLSCEQNLNHDAMYWYRQDPGQGLRLIYYSQIVNDFQKGDIAEGYSVSREKKESFPLTVTSAQKNPTAFYLCASRAEAGMAFGSGTQLSVL.

This clone has more than one count but fewer than ten. At one of its ends the junction is not consistent with the germline gene, which may arise from a read error. V usage is TRBV12-5 and J usage is TRBJ2-5; D perhaps matches TRBD1 (5 bases). The CDR3 is made up of 14 amino acids. Per germline, CDR1 LGHNT and CDR2 FRNRAP. CDR3 in amino acids: CASGLGRASETQYF. CDR3 in DNA: TGTGCTAGTGGCTTGGGCAGGGCATCAGAGACCCAGTACTTC.

V is TRBV3-1 (or the pseudogene TRBV3-2) and J is TRBJ2-5, with 8 bases identical to TRBD2. Trimming took 4 bases from V and 2 from J; bases not matched to a gene: 6. Germline loops: CDR1 LGHDT, CDR2 YNNKEL (reference sequence). The CDR3 totals 15 residues. CDR3 residues: CASSPRVAGQETQYF. CDR3 nucleotide sequence: TGTGCCAGCAGCCCCCGGGTAGCGGGGCAAGAGACCCAGTACTTC.

The chain employs TRBV29-1 and TRBJ2-7; D is unclear. Germline CDR1 reads SQVTM; CDR2 reads ANQGSEA. V gave up 7 bases and J gave up 6 bases, with 19 bases separating them. This CDR3 comprises 13 residues. CDR3 sequence reads: CSAAPETDFEQYF. For the CDR3, the DNA is TGCAGCGCCGCCCCGGAGACTGATTTCGAGCAGTACTTC.

The chain employs TRBV24-1 and TRBJ2-2; D might be TRBD1 (6 bases). V was shortened by 4 bases and J by 2 bases, with 13 bases between the two germline ends. The CDR3 sequence is 16 residues long. From germline, CDR1 is KGHDR and CDR2 SFDVKD. The CDR3 DNA sequence: TGTGCCACCAGTGACCCGGGACATACAAACACCGGGGAGCTGTTTTTT. Its translation is CATSDPGHTNTGELFF.

The V gene is TRBV5-6, the J gene TRBJ1-2, with 8 nucleotides matching TRBD1. V lost 0 bases to trimming and J lost 2 bases; unmatched junction nucleotides: 6. The CDR3 is 16 residues long. Germline assignment: CDR1 SGHDT and CDR2 YYEEEE. The CDR3 region is CASSLEPGTGNYGYTF. CDR3 nucleotide sequence: TGTGCCAGCAGCTTGGAACCCGGGACAGGAAACTATGGCTACACCTTC. The full variable domain, rest sourced from reference TRBV5-6 and TRBJ1-2, is DAGVTQSPTHLIKTRGQQVTLRCSPKSGHDTVSWYQQALGQGPQFIFQYYEEEERQRGNFPDRFSGHQFPNYSSELNVNALLLGDSALYLCASSLEPGTGNYGYTFGSGTRLTVV.

J is TRBJ2-7 and V is TRBV6-2 or TRBV6-3; 10 bases line up with TRBD1. The germline V gene has CDR1 MNHEY and CDR2 SVGEGT. The CDR3 is made up of 15 amino acids. The V gene end was trimmed by 5 bases and the J gene end by 1 base; junction bases not matched to a gene: 5. CDR3 nucleotide sequence: TGTGCCAGCAGTGAGCCGGGACAGGGGTCCTACGAGCAGTACTTC. This codes for CASSEPGQGSYEQYF.

V and J are TRBV7-8 and TRBJ1-4; TRBD1 aligns across 7 bases. Germline-derived CDR1 and CDR2 are SGHVS and FQNEAQ. V shed 5 bases, J shed 14 bases, and the junction held 8 bases outside the gene matches. The CDR3 is 12 amino acids. CDR3 in amino acids: CASSAGLGQLFF. The CDR3 DNA follows: TGTGCCAGCAGCGCGGGGTTGGGACAGCTGTTTTTT.

The chain links TRBV28 to TRBJ1-4; 9 positions agree with TRBD1. Germline CDR1 is MDHEN and CDR2 is SYDVKM. The V segment lost 3 bases and the J segment 6 bases; nucleotides outside the gene matches: 2. This CDR3 is 14 amino acids long. The CDR3 nucleotides read TGTGCCAGCAGTTTGAGACAGGGGGATGAAAAACTGTTTTTT. It specifies CASSLRQGDEKLFF.

The V call is TRBV30, the J call TRBJ1-5, with D unclear. Germline V gene sequence: CDR1 GTSNPN, CDR2 SVGIG (reference sequence). The CDR3 is 14 amino acids. Trimming left V 2 bases short and J 0 bases short, with 8 bases between. This CDR3 reads CAWSSGNSNQPQHF. CDR3 DNA sequence: TGTGCCTGGAGTAGTGGCAATAGCAATCAGCCCCAGCATTTT.

This sequence joins TRBV7-2 and TRBJ1-3, with 10 bases fitting TRBD1. Germline trimming cut 1 base from V and 7 bases from J; bases unmatched to any gene: 1. Germline V gives CDR1 SGHTA, CDR2 FQGNSA. This CDR3 contains 14 residues. The CDR3 is CASSLGGQGNTIYF. DNA for the CDR3: TGTGCCAGCAGCTTAGGGGGACAGGGGAACACCATATATTTT.

The count of this clone is one. The V and J genes are TRBV6-2 or TRBV6-3 and TRBJ2-7, with 9 bases lining up with TRBD1. With V trimmed by 6 bases and J by 1 base, 7 bases remained unmatched. Germline assignment: CDR1 MNHEY and CDR2 SVGEGT. CDR3 length: 15 residues. The CDR3 loop is CASSLGQGNSYEQYF. CDR3 nucleotides: TGTGCCAGCAGCTTGGGACAGGGAAATTCCTACGAGCAGTACTTC.

This clone appeared once. The chain is built from TRBV18 and TRBJ1-1; 8 bases line up with TRBD1. The CDR3 is 16 residues long. J gave up 1 base and V 6 bases, and 10 bases lay outside the gene matches. The germline V gene has CDR1 KGHSH and CDR2 LQKENI. CDR3 sequence: CASSLRQGRRNTEAFF. In DNA form, the CDR3 reads TGTGCCAGCTCCCTTCGACAGGGGCGCAGGAACACTGAAGCTTTCTTT.

This chain uses TRBV28 with TRBJ1-2; D gene uncertain. V shed 2 bases and J shed 3 bases, with 4 bases lying between them. The CDR3 totals 12 residues. CDR1 MDHEN and CDR2 SYDVKM come from the germline V gene. The DNA for the CDR3 is TGTGCCAGCAGTTTACAGGACTATGGCTACACCTTC. Translating gives CASSLQDYGYTF.

The chain uses TRBV25-1 and TRBJ2-1; D uncertain. Trimming shortened V by 9 bases and J by 1 base, and 13 bases separated the two germline ends. Germline V gene data show CDR1 as MGHDK and CDR2 as SYGVNS. There are 14 residues in the CDR3. The CDR3 reads CASLSSESYNEQFF. The DNA for the CDR3 is TGTGCCAGTCTGTCCAGCGAATCCTACAATGAGCAGTTCTTC.

This clone appeared a single time. This rearrangement joins TRBV18 to TRBJ1-5, with D possibly being TRBD1 (5 bases). Germline loops: CDR1 KGHSH, CDR2 LQKENI. The V gene lost 2 bases and the J gene lost 7 bases, with 15 bases spanning the gap. The CDR3 is 15 amino acids. The CDR3 DNA reads as TGTGCCAGCTCACCATCGGCAGGGCAGCACCAGCCCCAGCATTTT. This sequence encodes CASSPSAGQHQPQHF.

V is TRBV4-1 and J is TRBJ1-6; 7 nucleotides align to TRBD1. This CDR3 region has 16 residues. Unmatched junction bases numbered 7, after V lost 2 bases and J lost 6 bases. Germline V gene lookup returns CDR1 MGHRA and CDR2 YSYEKL. The CDR3 is CASSQRDRVTNSPLHF. CDR3 DNA sequence: TGCGCCAGCAGCCAACGGGACAGAGTCACTAATTCACCCCTCCACTTT.

This sequence joins TRBV6-5 and TRBJ2-4, with TRBD1 matching over 9 bases. The CDR3 totals 14 residues. In germline, CDR1 is MNHEY, CDR2 SVGAGI. The V gene end was trimmed by 6 bases and the J gene end by 7 bases; junction bases not matched to a gene: 7. This chain's CDR3 is CASSRRDRENIQYF. The CDR3 DNA sequence: TGTGCCAGCAGCCGCCGGGACAGGGAGAACATTCAGTACTTC.